The rows below give T cell receptor beta chains drawn from one sample of a study of regulatory and conventional T cells in RAG deficiency. Data came from immunoSEQ multiplex PCR; TCRdb stores just in-frame clones and leaves some out. The table records some 30,000 clones, around 91% of them present only once. These sequences were also reported in another study, on regulatory T cells.

Material for sequencing was CD8+ T cells sorted from blood. The receptor set was obtained from a human donor in good health. CDR3s include the opening cysteine and the closing phenylalanine or tryptophan. The D gene is left open where the match is weak. Rows may omit the clone size; those that give it use once, few, many or a size class.

d_call j_call clone_size v_call cdr3_aa cdr3_nt
TRBD2 TRBJ2-7 - TRBV7-8 CASSHLLAGGVYEQYF TGTGCCAGCAGCCATCTACTAGCGGGGGGAGTCTACGAGCAGTACTTC
- TRBJ2-2 - TRBV6-4 CASSDSGGKGATGELFF TGTGCCAGCAGTGACTCTGGGGGGAAGGGAGCCACCGGGGAGCTGTTTTTT
- TRBJ1-2 - TRBV28 CASSFAREGNYGYTF TGTGCCAGCAGTTTCGCCAGGGAGGGCAACTATGGCTACACCTTC
TRBD1 TRBJ2-7 once TRBV4-1 CASSPRQGTAYEQYF TGCGCCAGCAGCCCCAGACAGGGAACCGCCTACGAGCAGTACTTC
TRBD2 TRBJ2-3 - TRBV18 CASSPLLAGVDTQYF TGTGCCAGCTCACCACTACTAGCGGGAGTAGATACGCAGTATTTT
- TRBJ2-7 - TRBV11-2 CASSSGAGDPLYEQYF TGTGCCAGCAGCTCCGGAGCAGGGGACCCCCTATACGAGCAGTACTTC
TRBD1 TRBJ2-7 - TRBV7-9 CASSLTGGDEQYF TGTGCCAGCAGCTTAACAGGGGGAGACGAGCAGTACTTC
- TRBJ2-5 - TRBV30 CAWSRTWEGGETQYF TGTGCCTGGAGTCGAACGTGGGAAGGGGGGGAGACCCAGTACTTC
TRBD2 TRBJ2-3 - TRBV7-9 CASSTLAGGVTDTQYF TGTGCCAGCAGCACCTTAGCGGGGGGAGTGACAGATACGCAGTATTTT
TRBD1 TRBJ1-5 few TRBV7-9 CASSLETGGRDQPQHF TGTGCCAGCAGCTTAGAAACAGGGGGACGAGATCAGCCCCAGCATTTT
- TRBJ1-2 - TRBV15 CATSRQDSRGYTF TGTGCCACCAGCAGACAAGACAGTCGCGGCTACACCTTC
- TRBJ2-7 - TRBV28 CASSLLSGIATYEQYF TGTGCCAGCAGTTTACTCTCCGGGATTGCTACCTACGAGCAGTACTTC
- TRBJ1-2 - TRBV6-1 CASRAPNYGYTF TGTGCCAGCAGGGCCCCCAATTATGGCTACACCTTC
- TRBJ2-3 - TRBV28 CASSWGPTDTQYF TGTGCCAGCAGTTGGGGACCGACGGATACGCAGTATTTT
TRBD1 TRBJ1-4 - TRBV30 CAWEPGQRPTNEKLFF TGTGCCTGGGAACCGGGACAGAGACCAACTAATGAAAAACTGTTTTTT
TRBD2 TRBJ2-1 - TRBV4-2 CASTGGPAQQANEQFF TGTGCCAGCACGGGAGGTCCCGCCCAACAGGCCAATGAGCAGTTCTTC
- TRBJ2-3 - TRBV25-1 CASSLGTTSTDTQYF TGTGCCAGCAGTTTGGGAACTACTAGCACAGATACGCAGTATTTT
- TRBJ2-7 - TRBV18 CASSPQGSYEQYF TGTGCCAGCTCACCCCAGGGTTCCTACGAGCAGTACTTC
- TRBJ1-1 - TRBV5-4 CASSLTWRGGGTEAFF TGTGCCAGCAGCCTAACTTGGAGAGGGGGGGGCACTGAAGCTTTCTTT
- TRBJ1-1 once TRBV19 CASSIGSELQTEAFF TGTGCCAGTAGTATAGGGAGTGAATTACAGACTGAAGCTTTCTTT
TRBD2 TRBJ2-5 - TRBV5-1 CASSLTSGGGAQYF TGCGCCAGCAGCCTGACTAGCGGGGGGGGAGCCCAGTACTTC
- TRBJ2-3 once TRBV4-1 CASSQEGQGRGDTQYF TGCGCCAGCAGCCAAGAAGGCCAGGGTAGAGGGGATACGCAGTATTTT
- TRBJ2-7 - TRBV10-1 CASSRDNLYEQYF TGCGCCAGCAGCCGGGACAATCTCTACGAGCAGTACTTC
- TRBJ2-2 - TRBV6-5 CASLSPNTGELFF TGTGCCAGCTTGAGTCCCAACACCGGGGAGCTGTTTTTT
TRBD1 TRBJ2-1 - TRBV29-1 CSTPPAGTGQVHEQFF TGCAGCACCCCCCCCGCCGGGACAGGGCAGGTTCATGAGCAGTTCTTC
- TRBJ1-2 - TRBV6-5 CASSYSTNYGYTF TGTGCCAGCAGTTACTCGACTAACTATGGCTACACCTTC
- TRBJ1-1 - TRBV5-6 CASSQGSEAFF TGTGCCAGCAGCCAAGGCTCTGAAGCTTTCTTT
TRBD1 TRBJ2-7 once TRBV11-2 CASSRPGTGGYEQYF TGTGCCAGCAGCCGCCCCGGGACAGGGGGTTACGAGCAGTACTTC
- TRBJ2-3 - TRBV7-9 CASSLVSGFTDTQYF TGTGCCAGCAGCCTAGTGTCGGGCTTCACAGATACGCAGTATTTT